This note documents a single TCR beta chain sequence. Germline loops: CDR1 LGHDT, CDR2 YNNKEL (reference sequence). The CDR3 is made up of 12 amino acids. Trimming removed 3 bases from V and 12 bases from J; junction bases left unmatched: 6. Per the study methods: The assay estimated nucleated cells by amplifying reference gene primers. Here immunoSEQ multiplex PCR was the method, and the copy in TCRdb shows in-frame clones only, minus some. That table supplies the V and J calls and clone size; D and trimming were determined from the DNA. In the table there are 120,000 to 150,000 clones, around nine tenths of which are singletons. This sample was included in a study of blood T cell repertoires in COVID-19. Across the whole study: Both acute and convalescent COVID-19 samples were obtained from the United States, Italy and Spain.

The sequence was collected from a man aged 55 to 70 with active or convalescent COVID-19. This sequence joins TRBV3-1 (or the pseudogene TRBV3-2) and TRBJ2-3, with 7 bases lining up with TRBD2. The sequencing sample was made of peripheral blood. The CDR3: CASSQGRVSQYF. In nucleotides, the CDR3 is TGTGCCAGCAGCCAGGGGAGGGTATCACAGTATTTT.